This T cell receptor beta chain was sequenced for a study of T cells in Graves' hyperthyroidism and ophthalmopathy. About this clonotype: Its matching antigen is unknown.

Diagnoses used clinical symptoms, serum thyroxine and TRAb, thyroid ultrasound and orbital computed tomography. Overall study results and limits: Expanded thyroid clonotypes (above 0.001) were mostly also found in blood. Ophthalmopathy stood apart from stable hyperthyroidism in a 13 V-J model.

RNA transcripts provided the source from which TCR beta CDR3 regions were amplified. RT-PCR in the first round (using the HTBI primer set) targeted the TCR CDR3. TCRdb recomputed calls from the multiplex PCR reads with MiXCR, one row per CDR3 protein. The sample includes 550,000 to 600,000 distinct CDR3 sequences, around 42% of them seen just once. The CDR3 is 14 residues long. V was pared by 0 bases and J by 4 bases, with 13 bases between. Germline CDR1 reads DFQATT; CDR2 reads SNEGSKA (reference sequence). The rearrangement uses TRBV20-1 and TRBJ2-7; D unresolved. This sequence originates from an adult woman with Graves' disease, either hyperthyroidism or ophthalmopathy (not recorded which). Sequences were obtained from peripheral blood or thyroid tissue (not recorded which). The DNA of the CDR3 is TGCAGTGCTAGAGAGCCCCGTAAGAGGTACGAGCAGTACTTC. Translating gives CSAREPRKRYEQYF.